The following is a T cell receptor (beta chain) sequence with its context. Antigen unknown. The record originates from a study of cytomegalovirus exposure and HLA in healthy donors. CDR3 length equals 14 residues. V shed 0 bases and J shed 2 bases, with 7 bases lying between them. From germline, CDR1 is PRHDT and CDR2 FYEKMQ (reference sequence). Study-wide findings and caveats: Later on, analysis showed that most CMV-associated TCR beta chains appeared to be HLA-restricted. Among TCR beta chains, those listed as cytomegalovirus-associated numbered around 180.

With 60 Vbeta and 13 Jbeta primers, the PCR was carried out. Here immunoSEQ multiplex PCR was the method, and the copy in TCRdb shows in-frame clones only, minus some. The sample shows tens of thousands of clones, approximately 64% of them seen only once. While unrecorded immune exposures were likely, the donors were nominally healthy when sampled. The specimen was PBMCs. The TCR comes from a woman aged 45-60 years in good health and CMV-seropositive. The chain uses TRBV13 and TRBJ1-2, with TRBD1 as a possible D gene (6 bases). The CDR3 DNA follows: TGTGCCAGCAGCTTAGGACAGGGAAACTATGGCTACACCTTC. This encodes CASSLGQGNYGYTF.